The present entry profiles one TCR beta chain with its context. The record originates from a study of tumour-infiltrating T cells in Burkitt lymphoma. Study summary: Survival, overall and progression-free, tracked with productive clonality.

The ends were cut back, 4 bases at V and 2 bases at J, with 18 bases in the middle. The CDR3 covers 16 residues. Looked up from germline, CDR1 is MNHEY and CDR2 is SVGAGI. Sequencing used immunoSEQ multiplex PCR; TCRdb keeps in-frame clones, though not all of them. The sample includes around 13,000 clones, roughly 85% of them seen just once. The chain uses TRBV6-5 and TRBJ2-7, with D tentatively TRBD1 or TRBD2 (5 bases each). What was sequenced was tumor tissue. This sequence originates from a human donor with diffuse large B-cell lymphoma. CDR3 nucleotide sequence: TGTGCCAGCAGTTTCGGGACCCAACTTACCCCCTACGAGCAGTACTTC. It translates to CASSFGTQLTPYEQYF.